The 7 T cell receptor beta chains given below trace back to one sample, sequenced in a study of T cells in tuberculosis. Data came from immunoSEQ multiplex PCR; TCRdb stores just in-frame clones and leaves some out. This repertoire shows roughly 28,000 clones, nearly 90% found once; its top ten account for about 6.5%. The sequenced sample consisted of PBMCs. These TCRs come from a donor between 10 and 29 years old with latent tuberculosis or without tuberculosis infection.

V is TRBV10-1 and J is TRBJ2-5, with 8 bases fitting TRBD2. This CDR3 is 14 amino acids long. Germline loops: CDR1 WNHNN, CDR2 SYGVQD (reference sequence). Trimming at V came to 3 bases and at J to 1 base, leaving 1 base not matched to a gene. CDR3 coding DNA: TGCGCCAGCAGTGATAGCGGGGCCCAAGAGACCCAGTACTTC. Translation: CASSDSGAQETQYF.

The J gene is TRBJ2-3, the V gene TRBV5-6, with TRBD2 as a possible D gene (6 bases). Trimming shortened V by 2 bases and J by 0 bases, and 10 bases separated the two germline ends. The CDR3 is 15 residues long. CDR1 and CDR2 from the germline V gene are SGHDT and YYEEEE. This CDR3 is CASSLIGTSTDTQYF. The CDR3 DNA follows: TGTGCCAGCAGCTTAATCGGGACTAGCACAGATACGCAGTATTTT.

This chain uses TRBV10-3 with TRBJ2-6; maybe TRBD2 (7 bases). The CDR3 loop spans 16 amino acids. With 2 bases removed from V and 2 bases from J, the gap between germline ends came to 10 bases. Looked up from germline, CDR1 is ENHRY and CDR2 is SYGVKD. The DNA for the CDR3 is TGTGCCATCAGTGAGCGAGGGGGGGCTGGGGCCAACGTCCTGACTTTC. Its protein is CAISERGGAGANVLTF.

V and J are TRBV29-1 and TRBJ2-4; TRBD1 matches at 10 bases. The CDR3 is 14 amino acids. Trimming at V came to 7 bases and at J to 4 bases, leaving 7 bases not matched to a gene. CDR1 is SQVTM and CDR2 is ANQGSEA in the germline V gene. The CDR3 region has the DNA TGCAGCGGAGAACCGGGACAGGGGAAAAACATTCAGTACTTC. Translating it yields CSGEPGQGKNIQYF.

This rearrangement joins TRBV27 to TRBJ2-7, with TRBD1 identical over 10 bases. CDR1 is MNHEY, CDR2 SMNVEV, per germline (reference sequence). V trimming: 3 bases; J trimming: 5 bases; junction bases outside the gene matches: 10. This CDR3 region has 16 residues. The CDR3 DNA is TGTGCCAGCAGTTTGGCCGGGACAGGGGATCCTCACGAGCAGTACTTC. This translates into CASSLAGTGDPHEQYF.

The J gene is TRBJ1-1, the V gene TRBV6-5, with 8 bases matching TRBD1. Trimming took 0 bases from V and 3 from J; bases not matched to a gene: 6. CDR1 MNHEY and CDR2 SVGAGI come from the germline V gene. The CDR3 is 16 amino acids. The CDR3 reads CASSYSLQTGDTEAFF. The CDR3 DNA follows: TGTGCCAGCAGTTACTCGCTGCAGACAGGGGACACTGAAGCTTTCTTT.

The table lists this clone with a few counts. The V and J genes are TRBV7-2 and TRBJ2-1, with 7 bases lining up with TRBD2. V gave up 0 bases and J gave up 12 bases; unmatched junction bases: 2. Germline assignment: CDR1 SGHTA and CDR2 FQGNSA. This CDR3 is built from 12 residues. The CDR3 here is CASSLAGEGQFF. The CDR3 DNA follows: TGTGCCAGCAGCTTAGCGGGGGAGGGGCAGTTCTTC.